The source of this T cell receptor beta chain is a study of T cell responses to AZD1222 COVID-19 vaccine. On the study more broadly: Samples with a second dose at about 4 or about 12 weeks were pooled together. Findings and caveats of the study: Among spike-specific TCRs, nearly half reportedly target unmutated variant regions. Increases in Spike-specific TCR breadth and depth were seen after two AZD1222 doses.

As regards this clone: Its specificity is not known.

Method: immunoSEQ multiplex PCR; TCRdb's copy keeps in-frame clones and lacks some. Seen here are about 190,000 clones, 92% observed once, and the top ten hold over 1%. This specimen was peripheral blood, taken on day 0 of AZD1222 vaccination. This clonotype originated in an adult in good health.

CDR3 bases: TGTGCCAGCTCAGGACAGGGGGCTTTTGGGTCCTACGAGCAGTACTTC. This codes for CASSGQGAFGSYEQYF. The V and J genes are TRBV18 and TRBJ2-7, with TRBD1 matching over 11 bases. CDR1 is KGHSH, CDR2 LQKENI, per germline. This CDR3 has 16 amino acids. The V gene end was trimmed by 5 bases and the J gene end by 1 base; junction bases not matched to a gene: 7.